This TCR beta chain appears in the sequencing data of a study of early T cells in non-severe SARS-CoV-2 infection. Study overall: Investigators sequenced bulk RNA drawn from unsorted whole blood, and chains remained unpaired. Findings and caveats of the study: The VDJdb matching leaned toward anti-spike CD8 responses and overlooked private and CD4 specificities.

There are 16 residues in the CDR3. Per the germline V gene, CDR1 is MDHEN and CDR2 is SYDVKM. V gave up 5 bases and J gave up 4 bases; unmatched junction bases: 10. The table lists this clonotype with many counts. What it binds is unknown. Using its own MiXCR run on the 5' RACE reads, TCRdb lists one record per CDR3 protein. The sample has some 46,000 distinct CDR3 sequences, 9.3% seen once. The rearrangement links TRBV28 to TRBJ2-2; 7 bases fit TRBD2. Material: whole blood. This receptor was taken from an adult who was a healthcare worker with PCR-confirmed SARS-CoV-2 infection or an uninfected control (not recorded which). The CDR3 region has the DNA TGTGCCAGCAGTCCCTCAGGGAGGGGCAGCACCGGGGAGCTGTTTTTT. It specifies CASSPSGRGSTGELFF.